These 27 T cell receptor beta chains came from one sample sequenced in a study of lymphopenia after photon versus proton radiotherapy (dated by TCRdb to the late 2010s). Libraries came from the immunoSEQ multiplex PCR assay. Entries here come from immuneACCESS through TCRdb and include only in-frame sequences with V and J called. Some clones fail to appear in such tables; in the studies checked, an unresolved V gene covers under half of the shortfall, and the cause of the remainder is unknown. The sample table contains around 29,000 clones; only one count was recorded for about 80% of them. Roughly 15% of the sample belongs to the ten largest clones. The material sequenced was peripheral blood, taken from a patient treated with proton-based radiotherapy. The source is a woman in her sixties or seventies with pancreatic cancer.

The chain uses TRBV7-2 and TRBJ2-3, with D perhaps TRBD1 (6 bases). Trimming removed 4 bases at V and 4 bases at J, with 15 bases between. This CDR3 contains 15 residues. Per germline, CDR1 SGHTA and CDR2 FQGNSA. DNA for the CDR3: TGTGCCAGCAGCTCGAGGACAGTGTTCGCAGATACGCAGTATTTT. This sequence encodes CASSSRTVFADTQYF.

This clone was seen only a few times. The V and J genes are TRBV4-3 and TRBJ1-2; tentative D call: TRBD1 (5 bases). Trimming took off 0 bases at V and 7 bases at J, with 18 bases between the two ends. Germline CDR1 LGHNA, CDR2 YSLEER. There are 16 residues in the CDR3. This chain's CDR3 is CASSQDRGLTEVGYTF. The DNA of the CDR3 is TGCGCCAGCAGCCAAGATCGGGGCTTGACAGAGGTTGGCTACACCTTC.

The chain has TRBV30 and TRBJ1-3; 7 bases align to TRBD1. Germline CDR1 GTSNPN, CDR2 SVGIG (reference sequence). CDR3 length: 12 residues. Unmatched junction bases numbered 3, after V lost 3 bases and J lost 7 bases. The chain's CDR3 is CAWSQTGNTIYF. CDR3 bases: TGTGCCTGGAGCCAGACAGGGAACACCATATATTTT.

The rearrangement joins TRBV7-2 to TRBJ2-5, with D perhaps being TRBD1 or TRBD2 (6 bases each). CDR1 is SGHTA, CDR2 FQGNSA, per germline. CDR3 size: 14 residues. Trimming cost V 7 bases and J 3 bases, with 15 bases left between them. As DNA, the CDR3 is TGTGCCAGCACAAGGGGGGACCCCGAAGAGACCCAGTACTTC. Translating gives CASTRGDPEETQYF.

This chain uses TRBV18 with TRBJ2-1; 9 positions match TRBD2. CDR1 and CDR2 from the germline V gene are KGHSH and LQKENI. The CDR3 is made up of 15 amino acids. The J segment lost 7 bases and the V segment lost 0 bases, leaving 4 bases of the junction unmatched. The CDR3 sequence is CASSPPSGSWNEQFF. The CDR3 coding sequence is TGTGCCAGCTCACCACCTAGCGGGAGTTGGAATGAGCAGTTCTTC.

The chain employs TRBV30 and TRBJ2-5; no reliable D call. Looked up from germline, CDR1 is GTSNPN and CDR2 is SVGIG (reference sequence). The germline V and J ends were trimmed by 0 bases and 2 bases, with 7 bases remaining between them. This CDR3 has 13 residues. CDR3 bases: TGTGCCTGGAGTGTCCACCTTCAAGAGACCCAGTACTTC. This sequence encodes CAWSVHLQETQYF.

DNA for the CDR3: TGTGCCAGCAGATCACAGAGCTCCTACAATGAGCAGTTCTTC. It translates to CASRSQSSYNEQFF. V gene TRBV6-6 combines with J gene TRBJ2-1; D is ambiguous. The V and J ends lost 6 bases and 0 bases respectively, with 9 bases between them. The CDR3 extends over 14 amino acids. Germline CDR1 is MNHNY and CDR2 is SVGAGI (reference sequence).

The CDR3 loop is CASSQESSQPHTGELFF. As DNA, the CDR3 is TGTGCCAGCAGCCAAGAAAGCAGCCAACCACACACCGGGGAGCTGTTTTTT. This sequence joins TRBV4-2 and TRBJ2-2; D is ambiguous. The germline V and J ends were trimmed by 0 bases and 3 bases, with 14 bases remaining between them. This CDR3 has 17 amino acids. Looked up from germline, CDR1 is LGHNA and CDR2 is YNFKEQ.

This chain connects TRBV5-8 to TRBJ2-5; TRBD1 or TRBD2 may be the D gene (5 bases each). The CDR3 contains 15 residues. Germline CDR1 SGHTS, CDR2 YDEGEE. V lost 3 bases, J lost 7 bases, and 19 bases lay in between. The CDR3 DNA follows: TGTGCCAGCAGCTACGGTGGGGGATCCCTTGGGACCCAGTACTTC. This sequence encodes CASSYGGGSLGTQYF.

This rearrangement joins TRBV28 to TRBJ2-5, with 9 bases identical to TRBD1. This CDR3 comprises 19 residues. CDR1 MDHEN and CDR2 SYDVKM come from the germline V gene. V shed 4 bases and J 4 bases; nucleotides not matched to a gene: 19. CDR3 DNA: TGTGCCAGCAGTTCCAGACCGCCCCGCCGGGACAGGGTAATAGAGACCCAGTACTTC. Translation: CASSSRPPRRDRVIETQYF.

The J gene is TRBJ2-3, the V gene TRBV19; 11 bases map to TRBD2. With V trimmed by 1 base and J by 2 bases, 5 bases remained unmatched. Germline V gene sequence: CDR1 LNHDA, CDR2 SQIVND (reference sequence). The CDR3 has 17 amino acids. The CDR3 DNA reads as TGTGCCAGTAGTATAGGGGCTAGCGGGAGGCACACAGATACGCAGTATTTT. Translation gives CASSIGASGRHTDTQYF. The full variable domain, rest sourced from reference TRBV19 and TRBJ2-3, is DGGITQSPKYLFRKEGQNVTLSCEQNLNHDAMYWYRQDPGQGLRLIYYSQIVNDFQKGDIAEGYSVSREKKESFPLTVTSAQKNPTAFYLCASSIGASGRHTDTQYFGPGTRLTVL.

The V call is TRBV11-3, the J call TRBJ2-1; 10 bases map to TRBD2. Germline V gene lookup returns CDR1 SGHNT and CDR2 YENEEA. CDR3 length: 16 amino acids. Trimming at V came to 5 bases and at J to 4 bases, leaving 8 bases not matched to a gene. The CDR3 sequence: CASSGGGLAAYNEQFF. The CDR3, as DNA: TGTGCCAGCAGCGGAGGAGGACTAGCGGCTTACAATGAGCAGTTCTTC. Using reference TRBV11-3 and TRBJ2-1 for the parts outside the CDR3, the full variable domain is EAGVVQSPRYKIIEKKQPVAFWCNPISGHNTLYWYLQNLGQGPELLIRYENEEAVDDSQLPKDRFSAERLKGVDSTLKIQPAELGDSAVYLCASSGGGLAAYNEQFFGPGTRLTVL.

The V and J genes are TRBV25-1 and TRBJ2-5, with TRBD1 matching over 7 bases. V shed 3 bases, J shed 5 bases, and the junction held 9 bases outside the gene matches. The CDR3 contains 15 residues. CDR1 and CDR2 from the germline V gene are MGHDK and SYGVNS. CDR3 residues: CASSDPRGGGETQYF. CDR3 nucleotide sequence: TGTGCCAGCAGTGACCCTAGAGGGGGCGGTGAGACCCAGTACTTC.

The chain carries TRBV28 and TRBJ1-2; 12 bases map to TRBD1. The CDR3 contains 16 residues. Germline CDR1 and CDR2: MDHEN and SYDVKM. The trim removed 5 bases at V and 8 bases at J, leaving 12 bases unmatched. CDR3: CASSPSPGQGAYGYTF. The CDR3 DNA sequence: TGTGCCAGCAGTCCATCACCGGGACAGGGGGCGTACGGCTACACCTTC.

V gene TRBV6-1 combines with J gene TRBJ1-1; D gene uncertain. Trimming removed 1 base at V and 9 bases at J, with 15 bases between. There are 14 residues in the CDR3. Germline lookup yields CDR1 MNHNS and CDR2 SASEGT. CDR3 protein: CASSEGNALGKAFF. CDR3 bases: TGTGCCAGCAGTGAAGGAAACGCACTCGGGAAAGCTTTCTTT.

CDR3 sequence reads: CASSDPNRGSNQPQHF. The CDR3 DNA follows: TGTGCCAGCAGTGATCCCAACAGGGGTAGCAATCAGCCCCAGCATTTT. The rearrangement links TRBV2 to TRBJ1-5; 7 bases fit TRBD1. The CDR3 is 16 residues long. J lost 0 bases, V lost 3 bases, and 5 bases had no gene match. Germline V gene lookup returns CDR1 SNHLY and CDR2 FYNNEI.

In nucleotides, the CDR3 is TGTGCCAGCTCACCGGATCAGGGGACGACCTATGGCTACACCTTC. Amino acid sequence: CASSPDQGTTYGYTF. The rearrangement links TRBV18 to TRBJ1-2, with a possible D match to TRBD1 (6 bases). This CDR3 contains 15 residues. V dropped 3 bases and J dropped 4 bases, with 15 bases sitting between them. Per germline, CDR1 KGHSH and CDR2 LQKENI.

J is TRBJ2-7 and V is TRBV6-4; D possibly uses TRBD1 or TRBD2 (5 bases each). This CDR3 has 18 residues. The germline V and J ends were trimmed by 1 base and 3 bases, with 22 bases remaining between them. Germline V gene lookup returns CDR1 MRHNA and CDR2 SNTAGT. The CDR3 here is CASSDWGPVAYNHYEQYF. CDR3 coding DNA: TGTGCCAGCAGTGACTGGGGACCCGTAGCGTATAACCACTACGAGCAGTACTTC.

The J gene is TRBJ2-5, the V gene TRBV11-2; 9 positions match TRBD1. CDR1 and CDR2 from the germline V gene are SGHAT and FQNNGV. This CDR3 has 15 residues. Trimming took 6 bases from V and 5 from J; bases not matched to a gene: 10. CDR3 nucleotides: TGTGCCAGCAGTTTAACAGGGGGCTATTTGGAGACCCAGTACTTC. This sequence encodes CASSLTGGYLETQYF.

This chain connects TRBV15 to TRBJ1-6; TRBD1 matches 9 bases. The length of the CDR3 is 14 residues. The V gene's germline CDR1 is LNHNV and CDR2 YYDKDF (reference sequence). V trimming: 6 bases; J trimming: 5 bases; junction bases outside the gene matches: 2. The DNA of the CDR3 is TGTGCCACCAGTAGGGACAGGGATAATTCACCCCTCCACTTT. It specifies CATSRDRDNSPLHF.

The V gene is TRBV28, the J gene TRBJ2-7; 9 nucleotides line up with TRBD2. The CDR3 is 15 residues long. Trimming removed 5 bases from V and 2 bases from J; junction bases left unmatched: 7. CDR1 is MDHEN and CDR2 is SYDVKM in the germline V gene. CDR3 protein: CASSLAGKVAYEQYF. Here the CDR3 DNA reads TGTGCCAGCAGTCTAGCGGGAAAGGTGGCCTACGAGCAGTACTTC.

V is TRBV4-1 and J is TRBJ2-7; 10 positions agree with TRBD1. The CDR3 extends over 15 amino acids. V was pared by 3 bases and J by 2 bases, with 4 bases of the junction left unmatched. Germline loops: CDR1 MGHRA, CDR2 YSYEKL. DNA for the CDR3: TGCGCCAGCAGCCACCCGGGACAGGGGACCTACGAGCAGTACTTC. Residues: CASSHPGQGTYEQYF.

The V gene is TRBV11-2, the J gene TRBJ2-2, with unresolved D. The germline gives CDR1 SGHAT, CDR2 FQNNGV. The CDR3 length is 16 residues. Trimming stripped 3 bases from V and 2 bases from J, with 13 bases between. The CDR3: CASSLNSFSNTGELFF. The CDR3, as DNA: TGTGCCAGCAGCTTGAATTCGTTCTCCAACACCGGGGAGCTGTTTTTT.

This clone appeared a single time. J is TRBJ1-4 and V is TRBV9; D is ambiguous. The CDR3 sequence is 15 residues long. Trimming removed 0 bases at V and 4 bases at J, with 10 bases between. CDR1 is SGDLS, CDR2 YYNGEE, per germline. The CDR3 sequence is CASSVGAGGNEKLFF. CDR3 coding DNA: TGTGCCAGCAGCGTAGGTGCGGGCGGTAATGAAAAACTGTTTTTT.

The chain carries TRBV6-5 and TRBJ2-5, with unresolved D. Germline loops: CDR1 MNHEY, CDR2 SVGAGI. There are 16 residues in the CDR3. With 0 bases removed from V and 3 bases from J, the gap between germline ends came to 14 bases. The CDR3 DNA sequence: TGTGCCAGCAGTTACTCATGGGCGGAGAGTGAAGAGACCCAGTACTTC. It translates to CASSYSWAESEETQYF.

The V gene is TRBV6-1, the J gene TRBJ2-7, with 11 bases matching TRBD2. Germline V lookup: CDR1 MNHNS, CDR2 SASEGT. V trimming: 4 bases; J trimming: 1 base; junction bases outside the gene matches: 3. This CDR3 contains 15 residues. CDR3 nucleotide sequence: TGTGCCAGCAGTGGAGCTAGCGGGAGGTCCTACGAGCAGTACTTC. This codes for CASSGASGRSYEQYF.

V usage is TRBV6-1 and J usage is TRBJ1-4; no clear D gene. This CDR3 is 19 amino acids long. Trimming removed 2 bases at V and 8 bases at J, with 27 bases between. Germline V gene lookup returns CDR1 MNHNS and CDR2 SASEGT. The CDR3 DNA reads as TGTGCCAGCAGTGAATCGGGAATAGACGGAGCTCCCTCTCGCGAAAAACTGTTTTTT. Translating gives CASSESGIDGAPSREKLFF.